The 9 T cell receptor beta chains reported below all come from one sample, sequenced in a study of cytomegalovirus exposure and HLA in healthy donors. The PCR was carried out with 60 Vbeta primers and 13 Jbeta primers. Produced via immunoSEQ multiplex PCR; TCRdb's table is partial and in-frame only. The sample includes 100,000 to 150,000 clones, about 82% of them seen just once. The specimen sequenced was PBMCs. The receptors come from a man in his forties or fifties in good health and CMV-seronegative.

The chain is built from TRBV6-1 and TRBJ1-2, with D possibly being TRBD1 (5 bases). V gave up 7 bases and J gave up 8 bases, with 17 bases separating them. The germline V gene has CDR1 MNHNS and CDR2 SASEGT. This CDR3 region has 13 residues. The CDR3 nucleotides are TGTGCCAGCACACGGGGACTATCTGACGGCTACACCTTC. This translates into CASTRGLSDGYTF.

This chain links TRBV28 with TRBJ1-1; 7 bases are a match to TRBD1. V lost 5 bases and J lost 2; bases outside the gene matches: 8. The V gene's germline CDR1 is MDHEN and CDR2 SYDVKM. The length of the CDR3 is 15 residues. CDR3 sequence (DNA): TGTGCCAGCAGTGCATACAGGGGCACTAACACTGAAGCTTTCTTT. It yields the protein CASSAYRGTNTEAFF.

J is TRBJ2-5 and V is TRBV7-8; D is undetermined. The end of the DNA aligns better with TRBJ2-7, so the J call may be wrong. Germline lookup yields CDR1 SGHVS and CDR2 FQNEAQ. CDR3 size: 15 residues. As DNA, the CDR3 is TGTGCCAGCAGCTTCCTAGTCCTTTCGGCCTACGAGCAGTACTTC. It specifies CASSFLVLSAYEQYF.

The rearrangement joins TRBV5-1 to TRBJ1-4; a weak D match, TRBD1 (5 bases). V gave up 2 bases and J gave up 3 bases, with 8 bases separating them. The CDR3 totals 14 residues. Germline values: CDR1 SGHRS, CDR2 YFSETQ. CDR3 in DNA: TGCGCCAGCAGCTTCCAGGGATCTAATGAAAAACTGTTTTTT. Its protein product is CASSFQGSNEKLFF. Using reference TRBV5-1 and TRBJ1-4 for the parts outside the CDR3, the full variable domain is KAGVTQTPRYLIKTRGQQVTLSCSPISGHRSVSWYQQTPGQGLQFLFEYFSETQRNKGNFPGRFSGRQFSNSRSEMNVSTLELGDSALYLCASSFQGSNEKLFFGSGTQLSVL.

The J gene is TRBJ1-2, the V gene TRBV7-8; 8 positions match TRBD1. Germline V gene data show CDR1 as SGHVS and CDR2 as FQNEAQ. V gave up 1 base and J gave up 7 bases; unmatched junction bases: 8. The CDR3 contains 15 residues. CDR3 in amino acids: CASSLEQGAAGGYTF. CDR3 bases: TGTGCCAGCAGCTTAGAGCAGGGGGCAGCGGGTGGCTACACCTTC.

This clone was found a few times. The V and J genes are TRBV6-6 and TRBJ1-5, with TRBD1 matching over 9 bases. Trimming at V came to 6 bases and at J to 5 bases, leaving 2 bases not matched to a gene. CDR1 and CDR2 from the germline V gene are MNHNY and SVGAGI (reference sequence). The CDR3 extends over 13 amino acids. The CDR3: CASSRQGDQPQHF. CDR3 nucleotide sequence: TGTGCCAGCAGCCGACAGGGGGATCAGCCCCAGCATTTT.

On this clone itself: The junction and the germline gene differ at one end; a read error may be behind it. CDR3 sequence reads: CASSASGANAGELFF. CDR3 nucleotide sequence: TGTGCCAGCAGTGCTAGCGGGGCGAACGCCGGGGAGCTGTTTTTT. The rearrangement links TRBV2 to TRBJ2-2, with 9 bases identical to TRBD2. This CDR3 is 15 amino acids long. From germline, CDR1 is SNHLY and CDR2 FYNNEI. Using reference TRBV2 and TRBJ2-2 for the parts outside the CDR3, the full variable domain is EPEVTQTPSHQVTQMGQEVILRCVPISNHLYFYWYRQILGQKVEFLVSFYNNEISEKSEIFDDQFSVERPDGSNFTLKIRSTKLEDSAMYFCASSASGANAGELFFGEGSRLTVL.

The chain has TRBV7-9 and TRBJ1-2, with TRBD1 matching over 7 bases. V lost 5 bases and J lost 6; bases outside the gene matches: 12. This CDR3 has 15 residues. The germline gives CDR1 SEHNR, CDR2 FQNEAQ (reference sequence). The CDR3, as DNA: TGTGCCAGCAGCGAGCGACAGGGCGCAGGAAATGGCTACACCTTC. This translates into CASSERQGAGNGYTF.

This clone was observed a few times. V gene TRBV7-9 combines with J gene TRBJ2-3; 8 bases fit TRBD2. V lost 1 base, J lost 4 bases, and 4 bases stayed unmatched. The CDR3 sequence is 15 residues long. Germline CDR1 SEHNR, CDR2 FQNEAQ (reference sequence). The CDR3 DNA follows: TGTGCCAGCAGCTTAGACGGGGGGGTAGCAGATACGCAGTATTTT. Protein: CASSLDGGVADTQYF.